The sequence of this T cell receptor beta chain was determined in a study of cytomegalovirus exposure and HLA in healthy donors. Across the whole study: Prior work identified around 120 million unique TCR beta sequences in some 180 million T cells. HLA-typed donors contributed some 83 million unique TCRs, which were held in an early data release.

For this clone: Its matching antigen is unknown.

In germline, CDR1 is SGHTA, CDR2 FQGNSA. V shed 6 bases, J shed 4 bases, and the junction held 7 bases outside the gene matches. This CDR3 comprises 16 residues. General study points: Reportedly, a later analysis found an Asian-associated ancestry cluster had fewer N-insertions than the roughly 700-donor mean.

The PCR made use of 60 Vbeta and 13 Jbeta primers. Original data processing: Per a later analysis, the number of unique TCR beta chains was around 80 million, of which some 9.9 million were shared. TCRdb keeps only in-frame clones here, not all; method: immunoSEQ multiplex PCR. V and J calls and clone size follow that table, whereas D and trimming were derived from the DNA. This table has 150,000 to 200,000 clones, around four fifths appearing once. The receptor was derived from a middle-aged man in good health and CMV-seropositive. The chain carries TRBV7-2 and TRBJ2-6; 9 bases line up with TRBD1. Input material: PBMCs. CDR3 bases: TGTGCCAGCAGTCGGACAGGGGTGGGAGGGGCCAACGTCCTGACTTTC. It encodes CASSRTGVGGANVLTF. Full variable domain (missing parts from reference TRBV7-2 and TRBJ2-6): GAGVSQSPSNKVTEKGKDVELRCDPISGHTALYWYRQSLGQGLEFLIYFQGNSAPDKSGLPSDRFSAERTGGSVSTLTIQRTQQEDSAVYLCASSRTGVGGANVLTFGAGSRLTVL.